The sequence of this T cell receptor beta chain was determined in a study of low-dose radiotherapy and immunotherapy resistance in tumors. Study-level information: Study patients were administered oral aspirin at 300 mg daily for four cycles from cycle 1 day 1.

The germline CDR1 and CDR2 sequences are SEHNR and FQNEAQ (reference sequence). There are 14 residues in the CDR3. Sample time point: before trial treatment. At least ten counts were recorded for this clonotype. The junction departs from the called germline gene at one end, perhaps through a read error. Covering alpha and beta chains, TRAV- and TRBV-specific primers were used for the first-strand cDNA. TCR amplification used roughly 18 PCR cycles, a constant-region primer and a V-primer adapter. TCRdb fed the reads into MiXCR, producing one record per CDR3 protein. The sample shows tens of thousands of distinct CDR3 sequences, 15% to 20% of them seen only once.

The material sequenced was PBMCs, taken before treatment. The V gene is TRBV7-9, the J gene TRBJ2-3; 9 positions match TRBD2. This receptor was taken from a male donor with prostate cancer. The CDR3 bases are TGTGCCAGCAGCCTAGCGGGGATAGCAGATACGCAGTATTTT. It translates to CASSLAGIADTQYF.